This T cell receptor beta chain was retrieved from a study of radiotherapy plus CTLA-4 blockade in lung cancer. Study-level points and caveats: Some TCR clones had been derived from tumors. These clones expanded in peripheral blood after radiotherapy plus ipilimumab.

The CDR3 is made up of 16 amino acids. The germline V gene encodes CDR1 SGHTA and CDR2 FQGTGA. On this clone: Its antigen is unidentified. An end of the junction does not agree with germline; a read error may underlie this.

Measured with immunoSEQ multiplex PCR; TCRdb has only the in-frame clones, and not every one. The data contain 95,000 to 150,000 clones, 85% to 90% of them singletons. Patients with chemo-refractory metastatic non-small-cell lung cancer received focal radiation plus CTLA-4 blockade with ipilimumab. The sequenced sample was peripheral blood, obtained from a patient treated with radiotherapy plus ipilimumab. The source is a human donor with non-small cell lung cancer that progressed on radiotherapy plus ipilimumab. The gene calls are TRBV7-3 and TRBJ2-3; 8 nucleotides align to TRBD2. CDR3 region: CASSLTSGSSTDTQYF. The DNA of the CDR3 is TGTGCCAGCAGCCTAACTAGCGGTTCTAGCACAGATACGCAGTATTTT.